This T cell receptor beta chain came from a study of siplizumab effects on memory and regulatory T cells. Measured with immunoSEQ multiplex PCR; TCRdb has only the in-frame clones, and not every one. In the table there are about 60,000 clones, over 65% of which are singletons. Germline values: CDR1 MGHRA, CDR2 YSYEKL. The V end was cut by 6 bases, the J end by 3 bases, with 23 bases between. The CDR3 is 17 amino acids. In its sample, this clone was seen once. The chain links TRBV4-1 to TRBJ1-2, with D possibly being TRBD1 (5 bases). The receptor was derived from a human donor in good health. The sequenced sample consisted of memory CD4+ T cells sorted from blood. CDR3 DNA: TGCGCCAGCAGTCGAGCTCTTTCAAGGGGTTGGGACTATGGCTACACCTTC. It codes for CASSRALSRGWDYGYTF.